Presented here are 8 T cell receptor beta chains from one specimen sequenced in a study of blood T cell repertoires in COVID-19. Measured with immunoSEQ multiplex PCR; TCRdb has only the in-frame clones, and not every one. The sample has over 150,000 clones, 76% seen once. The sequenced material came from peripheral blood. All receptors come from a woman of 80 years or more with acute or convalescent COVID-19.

CDR3 amino acids: CASSLDRGIQYF. In nucleotides, the CDR3 is TGTGCCAGCAGCCTGGACAGAGGGATTCAGTACTTC. V is TRBV7-8 and J is TRBJ2-4, with a weak D call TRBD1 (6 bases). The V end was cut by 5 bases, the J end by 10 bases, with 12 bases between. Per the germline V gene, CDR1 is SGHVS and CDR2 is FQNEAQ. This CDR3 comprises 12 residues.

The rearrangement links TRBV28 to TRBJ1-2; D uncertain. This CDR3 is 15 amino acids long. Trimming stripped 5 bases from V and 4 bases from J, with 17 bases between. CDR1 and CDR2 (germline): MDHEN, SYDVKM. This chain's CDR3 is CASSDVAVSGYGYTF. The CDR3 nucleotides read TGTGCCAGCAGTGACGTTGCGGTGAGTGGCTATGGCTACACCTTC.

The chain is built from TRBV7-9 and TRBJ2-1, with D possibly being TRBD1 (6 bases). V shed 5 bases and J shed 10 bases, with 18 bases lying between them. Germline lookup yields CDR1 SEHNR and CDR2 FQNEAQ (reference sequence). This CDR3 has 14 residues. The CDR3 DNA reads TGTGCCAGCAGCCTTTGGCCCACAGGGCCAGAGCAGTTCTTC. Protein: CASSLWPTGPEQFF.

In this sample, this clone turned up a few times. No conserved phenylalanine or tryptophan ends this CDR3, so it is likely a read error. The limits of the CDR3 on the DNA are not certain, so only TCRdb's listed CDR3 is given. This chain's CDR3 is CAANSGDP. The chain joins TRBV9 to TRBJ2-7; the table's D call, TRBD2, was not checked against the DNA. Ends included, the CDR3 has 8 residues. Germline loops: CDR1 SGDLS, CDR2 YYNGEE.

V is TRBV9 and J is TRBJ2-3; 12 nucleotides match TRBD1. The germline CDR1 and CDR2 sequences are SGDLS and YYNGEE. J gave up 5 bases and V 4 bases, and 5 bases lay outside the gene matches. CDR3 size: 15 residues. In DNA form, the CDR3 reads TGTGCCAGCAGCTTATGGGACAGGGGGCGAGATACGCAGTATTTT. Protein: CASSLWDRGRDTQYF. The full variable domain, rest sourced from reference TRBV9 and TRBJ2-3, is DSGVTQTPKHLITATGQRVTLRCSPRSGDLSVYWYQQSLDQGLQFLIQYYNGEERAKGNILERFSAQQFPDLHSELNLSSLELGDSALYFCASSLWDRGRDTQYFGPGTRLTVL.

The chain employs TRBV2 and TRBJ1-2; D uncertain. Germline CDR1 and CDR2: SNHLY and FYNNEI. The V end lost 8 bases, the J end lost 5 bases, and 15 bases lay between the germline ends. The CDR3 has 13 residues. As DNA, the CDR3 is TGTGCCAGCCTCTTCGGGGATTCATATGGCTACACCTTC. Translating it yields CASLFGDSYGYTF.

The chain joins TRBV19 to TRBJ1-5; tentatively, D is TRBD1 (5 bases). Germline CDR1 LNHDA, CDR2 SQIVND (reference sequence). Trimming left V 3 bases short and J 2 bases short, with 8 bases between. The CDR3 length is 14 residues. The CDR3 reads CASSIVGGNQPQHF. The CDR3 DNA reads TGTGCCAGTAGTATTGTAGGGGGCAATCAGCCCCAGCATTTT.

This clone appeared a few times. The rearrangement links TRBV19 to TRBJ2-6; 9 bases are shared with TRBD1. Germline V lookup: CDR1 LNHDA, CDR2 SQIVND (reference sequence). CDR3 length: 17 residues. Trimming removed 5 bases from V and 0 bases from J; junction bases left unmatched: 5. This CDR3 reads CASSFRDRDSGANVLTF. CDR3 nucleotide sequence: TGTGCCAGTAGTTTCCGGGACAGGGACTCTGGGGCCAACGTCCTGACTTTC.